The rows below give T cell receptor beta chains drawn from one sample of a study of shared clonotypes between healthy human individuals. Repertoires were generated with immunoSEQ multiplex PCR, while TCRdb's copy carries only in-frame clones and drops some. The sample has 2 million to 2.5 million clones; approximately 95% are singletons. The sequenced sample consisted of naive CD8+ T cells sorted from blood. The origin of the receptors is a young man in good health. Both conserved end residues are part of each CDR3. The order of the fields is J gene, D gene, CDR3 length, V gene, clone size, CDR3 DNA, CDR3 protein. D genes are given only for firm matches. Only part of the rows carry a size: once, few, many, or a class if the clone is expanded.

j_gene: TRBJ2-5
d_gene: .
len: 14
v_gene: TRBV28
abundance: .
CDR3nt: TGTGCCAGCAGTTTATTTGGCAGAAAAGAGACCCAGTACTTC
CDR3aa: CASSLFGRKETQYF

j_gene: TRBJ2-3
d_gene: TRBD1
len: 15
v_gene: TRBV5-6
abundance: .
CDR3nt: TGTGCCAGCAGCTTAGAACAGGGGGTATCAGATACGCAGTATTTT
CDR3aa: CASSLEQGVSDTQYF

j_gene: TRBJ2-2
d_gene: .
len: 15
v_gene: TRBV19
abundance: .
CDR3nt: TGTGCCAGTAGTATAGATGGTGATGAAACCGGGGAGCTGTTTTTT
CDR3aa: CASSIDGDETGELFF

j_gene: TRBJ1-1
d_gene: .
len: 14
v_gene: TRBV6-5
abundance: .
CDR3nt: TGTGCCAGCAGTTATCAGGGGATGAACACTGAAGCTTTCTTT
CDR3aa: CASSYQGMNTEAFF

j_gene: TRBJ2-3
d_gene: .
len: 17
v_gene: TRBV4-1
abundance: .
CDR3nt: TGCGCCAGCAGCCAAGTCGGAGGGGGCCCTAGCAATCAGCCCCAGTATTTT
CDR3aa: CASSQVGGGPSNQPQYF

j_gene: TRBJ2-1
d_gene: TRBD1
len: 13
v_gene: TRBV7-9
abundance: .
CDR3nt: TGTGCCAGCAGCTTATTACCGGGACAGGAGCAGTTCTTC
CDR3aa: CASSLLPGQEQFF

j_gene: TRBJ2-5
d_gene: .
len: 12
v_gene: TRBV7-9
abundance: .
CDR3nt: TGTGCCAGCAGCTTAGTAAAGGAGACCCAGTACTTC
CDR3aa: CASSLVKETQYF

j_gene: TRBJ1-2
d_gene: .
len: 14
v_gene: TRBV5-6
abundance: .
CDR3nt: TGTGCCAGCAGCTTGGCGGGACAAGGCCCGGGTGCCACCTTC
CDR3aa: CASSLAGQGPGATF

j_gene: TRBJ1-1
d_gene: TRBD1
len: 14
v_gene: TRBV4-1
abundance: .
CDR3nt: TGCGCCAGCAGCCAAGGTTGGGGACAGGAAGAAGCTTTCTTT
CDR3aa: CASSQGWGQEEAFF

j_gene: TRBJ1-6
d_gene: .
len: 18
v_gene: TRBV21-1
abundance: .
CDR3nt: TGTGCCAGCAGCCCAAGAGGTGGCACCAGCTCCTATAATTCACCCCTCCACTTT
CDR3aa: CASSPRGGTSSYNSPLHF

j_gene: TRBJ2-2
d_gene: TRBD1
len: 16
v_gene: TRBV7-9
abundance: .
CDR3nt: TGTGCCAGCAGCCCCCGGGACAGAGCGAACACCGGGGAGCTGTTTTTT
CDR3aa: CASSPRDRANTGELFF

j_gene: TRBJ1-3
d_gene: .
len: 13
v_gene: TRBV7-3
abundance: once
CDR3nt: TGTGCCAGCAGCTTGGGTTATGGAAACACCATATATTTT
CDR3aa: CASSLGYGNTIYF

j_gene: TRBJ2-7
d_gene: TRBD1
len: 14
v_gene: TRBV5-1
abundance: .
CDR3nt: TGCGCCAGCAGCTATAGGACAGGGGCCTACGAGCAGTACTTC
CDR3aa: CASSYRTGAYEQYF

j_gene: TRBJ2-5
d_gene: .
len: 12
v_gene: TRBV27
abundance: once
CDR3nt: TGTGCCAGCAGGGGACTGCAAGAGACCCAGTACTTC
CDR3aa: CASRGLQETQYF

j_gene: TRBJ2-3
d_gene: TRBD2
len: 14
v_gene: TRBV9
abundance: .
CDR3nt: TGTGCCAGCAGCGGACGGGGGGGCACAGATACGCAGTATTTT
CDR3aa: CASSGRGGTDTQYF

j_gene: TRBJ1-2
d_gene: .
len: 14
v_gene: TRBV14
abundance: .
CDR3nt: TGTGCCAGCAGCCCTCTCCAGGGACTTTATGGCTACACCTTC
CDR3aa: CASSPLQGLYGYTF

j_gene: TRBJ2-3
d_gene: .
len: 12
v_gene: TRBV5-1
abundance: .
CDR3nt: TGCGCCAGCCGGGACAGCACAGATACGCAGTATTTT
CDR3aa: CASRDSTDTQYF

j_gene: TRBJ2-7
d_gene: TRBD2
len: 13
v_gene: TRBV7-2
abundance: .
CDR3nt: TGTGCCAGCAGCTTACTAGCGGGAGACGAGCAGTACTTC
CDR3aa: CASSLLAGDEQYF

j_gene: TRBJ1-5
d_gene: .
len: 15
v_gene: TRBV28
abundance: .
CDR3nt: TGTGCCAGCAGCTGGGACTTCTCTAGCAATCAGCCCCAGCATTTT
CDR3aa: CASSWDFSSNQPQHF

j_gene: TRBJ2-7
d_gene: TRBD2
len: 14
v_gene: TRBV11-2
abundance: .
CDR3nt: TGTGCCAGCAGCTTACCTAGCGGGAGATACGAGCAGTACTTC
CDR3aa: CASSLPSGRYEQYF

j_gene: TRBJ1-2
d_gene: .
len: 14
v_gene: TRBV6-1
abundance: .
CDR3nt: TGTGCCAGCAGTGTGGACAGTTATAACTATGGCTACACCTTC
CDR3aa: CASSVDSYNYGYTF

j_gene: TRBJ2-3
d_gene: TRBD2
len: 16
v_gene: TRBV29-1
abundance: .
CDR3nt: TGCAGCGTTGAATCCCCTAGCGGGAGGGCCCCAGATACGCAGTATTTT
CDR3aa: CSVESPSGRAPDTQYF

j_gene: TRBJ1-1
d_gene: .
len: 15
v_gene: TRBV13
abundance: .
CDR3nt: TGTGCCAGCAGCTTAGGCCGAAAGAAGAACACTGAAGCTTTCTTT
CDR3aa: CASSLGRKKNTEAFF

j_gene: TRBJ1-6
d_gene: .
len: 13
v_gene: TRBV15
abundance: few
CDR3nt: TGTGCCACCAGCAGAGATCAAGGGACACCCCTCCACTTT
CDR3aa: CATSRDQGTPLHF

j_gene: TRBJ2-7
d_gene: .
len: 14
v_gene: TRBV27
abundance: .
CDR3nt: TGTGCCAGCAGTGATGGACAGTACTCCTACGAGCAGTACTTC
CDR3aa: CASSDGQYSYEQYF

j_gene: TRBJ2-3
d_gene: .
len: 15
v_gene: TRBV29-1
abundance: .
CDR3nt: TGCAGCGTTGAAGACACCCTTGCGGTTACAGATACGCAGTATTTT
CDR3aa: CSVEDTLAVTDTQYF

j_gene: TRBJ1-1
d_gene: .
len: 11
v_gene: TRBV11-2
abundance: once
CDR3nt: TGTGCCAGCAGCTGGGCAGTTGAAGCTTTCTTT
CDR3aa: CASSWAVEAFF

j_gene: TRBJ2-7
d_gene: .
len: 13
v_gene: TRBV5-1
abundance: .
CDR3nt: TGCGCCAGCAGCGTGGACATGGGAAACGAGCAGTACTTC
CDR3aa: CASSVDMGNEQYF

j_gene: TRBJ2-1
d_gene: .
len: 14
v_gene: TRBV27
abundance: .
CDR3nt: TGTGCCAGCAGTTTAGACAGTTCCTACAATGAGCAGTTCTTC
CDR3aa: CASSLDSSYNEQFF

j_gene: TRBJ2-5
d_gene: .
len: 14
v_gene: TRBV27
abundance: .
CDR3nt: TGTGCCAGCAGCCCGGTTCTAGGACAAGAGACCCAGTACTTC
CDR3aa: CASSPVLGQETQYF

j_gene: TRBJ1-5
d_gene: .
len: 19
v_gene: TRBV27
abundance: once
CDR3nt: TGTGCCAGCAGTCCGAAACCCTTTCGGGAGACCGTTGGCAATCAGCCCCAGCATTTT
CDR3aa: CASSPKPFRETVGNQPQHF

j_gene: TRBJ2-2
d_gene: .
len: 17
v_gene: TRBV5-4
abundance: .
CDR3nt: TGTGCCAGCAGTTTTATTCTCAGGGGATCGAACACCGGGGAGCTGTTTTTT
CDR3aa: CASSFILRGSNTGELFF